The rows below give T cell receptor beta chains drawn from one sample of a study of cytomegalovirus exposure and HLA in healthy donors. Repertoires were generated with immunoSEQ multiplex PCR, while TCRdb's copy carries only in-frame clones and drops some. This sample has some 150,000 clones, with 80% to 90% found just once. Sequencing was done on a sample of PBMCs. These receptors came from a woman aged 18 to 35 in good health and CMV-seronegative. Both conserved end residues are part of each CDR3. D genes are given only for firm matches. Where a row states a size, it is once, few, many or the class of an expanded clone; other rows omit it.

abundance: once; j_gene: TRBJ2-1; v_gene: TRBV5-1; d_gene: NA; CDR3nt: TGCGCCAGCAGCTTGGCAGGGATGGCTGCTGAGCAGTTCTTC; CDR3aa: CASSLAGMAAEQFF
abundance: NA; j_gene: TRBJ1-4; v_gene: TRBV10-1; d_gene: TRBD1; CDR3nt: TGCGCCAGCAGTCCGGGACAGGGCCCCGAAAAACTGTTTTTT; CDR3aa: CASSPGQGPEKLFF
abundance: few; j_gene: TRBJ2-3; v_gene: TRBV28; d_gene: NA; CDR3nt: TGTGCCAGCAGTTTATTGCAGGGCGGGACGGGGGGCACAGATACGCAGTATTTT; CDR3aa: CASSLLQGGTGGTDTQYF
abundance: few; j_gene: TRBJ1-1; v_gene: TRBV7-9; d_gene: NA; CDR3nt: TGTGCCAGCAGCTTGGGGAGCATGGCCGAGACAGGAATAATCACTGAAGCTTTCTTT; CDR3aa: CASSLGSMAETGIITEAFF
abundance: once; j_gene: TRBJ1-2; v_gene: TRBV5-4; d_gene: NA; CDR3nt: TGTGCCAGCAGCGACCACACAGGGAGTGGCTACACCTTC; CDR3aa: CASSDHTGSGYTF
abundance: NA; j_gene: TRBJ2-7; v_gene: TRBV11-3; d_gene: NA; CDR3nt: TGTGCCAGCAGCTTAGACAGTTCCTACGAGCAGTACTTC; CDR3aa: CASSLDSSYEQYF
abundance: NA; j_gene: TRBJ1-1; v_gene: TRBV30; d_gene: NA; CDR3nt: TGTGCCTGGTACGAAACAGGAACTGAAGCTTTCTTT; CDR3aa: CAWYETGTEAFF
abundance: NA; j_gene: TRBJ1-3; v_gene: TRBV18; d_gene: TRBD1; CDR3nt: TGTGCCAGCTCACCAGTAGGGGGGACAGGATCGAGTTCTGGAAACACCATATATTTT; CDR3aa: CASSPVGGTGSSSGNTIYF
abundance: NA; j_gene: TRBJ2-3; v_gene: TRBV30; d_gene: TRBD1; CDR3nt: TGTGCCAGAGGACAGGGGAACACAGATACGCAGTATTTT; CDR3aa: CARGQGNTDTQYF
abundance: NA; j_gene: TRBJ2-7; v_gene: TRBV6-4; d_gene: TRBD2; CDR3nt: TGTGCCAGCAGATGTAAAAGAGGACTAGCGGGAGAGATATCCTACGAGCAGTACTTC; CDR3aa: CASRCKRGLAGEISYEQYF
abundance: NA; j_gene: TRBJ1-2; v_gene: TRBV28; d_gene: NA; CDR3nt: TGTGCCAGCAGTTTAGTAGAGAACTATGGCTACACCTTC; CDR3aa: CASSLVENYGYTF
abundance: once; j_gene: TRBJ2-1; v_gene: TRBV5-1; d_gene: TRBD2; CDR3nt: TGCGCCAGCAGCCGATCGGGGGGAGCGGAGCATTACAATGAGCAGTTCTTC; CDR3aa: CASSRSGGAEHYNEQFF
abundance: few; j_gene: TRBJ2-3; v_gene: TRBV6-5; d_gene: NA; CDR3nt: TGTGCCAGCAGTTACTCGTTGTATGATACGCAGTATTTT; CDR3aa: CASSYSLYDTQYF